The T cell receptor (beta chain) described here comes from a study of blood T cells in healthy people across ages. Overall study results and limits: The study found TCR beta diversity correlated strongly with naive T cell percentage.

A second roughly 6 to 11 cycle PCR used barcoded and J-beta primers. Individual samples furnished no less than 2.5 million CDR3-containing paired-end reads apiece. From the 5' RACE reads, TCRdb called clonotypes with MiXCR, one entry per CDR3 protein. This table has 1.5 million or so distinct CDR3 sequences, roughly 40% appearing once. This clonotype was observed a few times. What it binds is unknown. Specimen: blood. This clonotype was obtained from a woman younger than 30 in good health.

CDR3: CASSLLGPSEREQYF. CDR3 DNA sequence: TGTGCCAGCAGCCTCCTGGGGCCTTCGGAGCGCGAGCAGTACTTC. The V gene is TRBV11-2, the J gene TRBJ2-7; a possible D gene is TRBD1 (5 bases). Germline CDR1 and CDR2: SGHAT and FQNNGV. The V end lost 5 bases, the J end lost 6 bases, and 20 bases lay between the germline ends. The CDR3 length is 15 residues.